The following is a TCR beta chain sequence with its context. This CDR3 region has 15 residues. Germline CDR1 and CDR2: SGDLS and YYNGEE. V lost 1 base, J lost 9 bases, and 8 bases stayed unmatched. As handled by the study authors: Amplifying reference gene primers gave estimates of nucleated cell counts. TCRdb's table, derived via immunoSEQ multiplex PCR, lists solely in-frame clones and lacks some. V and J calls and clone size come straight from that table; D and trimming were deduced from the DNA. Of roughly 100,000 clones detected, around nine tenths appear once; the ten largest clones hold 3.9%. The sample originates from a study of blood T cell repertoires in COVID-19. Across the study: The United States, Italy and Spain supplied acute and convalescent COVID-19 samples. From T cells, B-cell-depleted T cells, or PBMCs came the material, which was cDNA or gDNA.

Material for sequencing was peripheral blood. The V and J genes are TRBV9 and TRBJ2-1; 9 nucleotides line up with TRBD1. The TCR comes from a woman aged 50 to 60 in a cohort sampled during active COVID-19. The chain's CDR3 is CASSVRDRELIEQFF. The CDR3 DNA reads TGTGCCAGCAGCGTAAGGGACAGGGAATTAATTGAGCAGTTCTTC.